Presented here are 2 T cell receptor beta chains from one specimen sequenced in a study of spatial heterogeneity in lung cancer. No antigen has been assigned to these receptors. TCRdb re-analysed the 5' RACE reads in MiXCR, keeping a single row per CDR3 protein. The sample lists about 30,000 distinct CDR3 sequences, around 7.4% occurring once. Findings and caveats of the study: Intratumoral expanded alpha and beta TCR counts were found to track tumor mutation counts.

Time point: sample taken at primary tumor resection. The material sequenced was lung tumor tissue, taken at surgery. The receptors were gathered from a male donor with early-stage non-small cell lung cancer.

This clonotype has a count of ten or more. This chain connects TRBV12-3 or TRBV12-4 to TRBJ2-7, with D tentatively TRBD2 (5 bases). Trimming left V 4 bases short and J 6 bases short, with 16 bases between. CDR3 length: 14 residues. CDR3 protein: CASSSSYLSGEQYF. The CDR3 coding sequence is TGTGCCAGCAGTTCTAGCTACCTCTCGGGCGAGCAGTACTTC.

The table lists this clonotype with many counts. The rearrangement joins TRBV7-2 to TRBJ2-3; D unresolved. The V end lost 3 bases, the J end lost 0 bases, and 7 bases lay between the germline ends. The germline V gene encodes CDR1 SGHTA and CDR2 FQGNSA. This CDR3 has 14 residues. The CDR3 DNA reads TGTGCCAGCAGCTTGGTTCGGAGCACAGATACGCAGTATTTT. It encodes CASSLVRSTDTQYF.